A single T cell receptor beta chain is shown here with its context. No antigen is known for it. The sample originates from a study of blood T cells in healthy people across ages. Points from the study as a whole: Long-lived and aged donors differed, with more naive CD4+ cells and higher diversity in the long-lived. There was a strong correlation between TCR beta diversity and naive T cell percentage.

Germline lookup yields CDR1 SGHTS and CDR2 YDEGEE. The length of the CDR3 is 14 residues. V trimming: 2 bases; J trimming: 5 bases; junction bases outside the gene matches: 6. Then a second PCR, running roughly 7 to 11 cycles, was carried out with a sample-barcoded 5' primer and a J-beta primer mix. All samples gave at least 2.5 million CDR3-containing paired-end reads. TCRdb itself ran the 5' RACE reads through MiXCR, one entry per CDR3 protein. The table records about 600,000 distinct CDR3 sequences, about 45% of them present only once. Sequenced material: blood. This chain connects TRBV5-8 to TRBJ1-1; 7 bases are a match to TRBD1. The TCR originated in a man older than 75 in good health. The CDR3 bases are TGTGCCAGCAGCTTACAGGGGTTCGGTACTGAAGCTTTCTTT. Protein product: CASSLQGFGTEAFF.